The rows below give T cell receptor beta chains drawn from one sample of a study of blood T cells in healthy people across ages. TCRdb called the 5' RACE reads again in MiXCR, with one record for every CDR3 protein. The table shows over 1,200,000 distinct CDR3 sequences, with 55% to 75% occurring only once. The sequenced sample was blood. These receptors were obtained from a man between 18 and 29 years old in good health. Both conserved end residues are part of each CDR3. Fields, in order: clone size, D gene, J gene, V gene, CDR3 protein, CDR3 DNA. A D gene is named only where the DNA matches it firmly. Size is omitted from some rows. Given values are once, few, many or a class for expanded clones.

NA NA TRBJ1-2 TRBV4-3 CASSHTRDGGFYGYTF TGCGCCAGCAGCCACACACGGGACGGAGGATTTTATGGCTACACCTTC
few TRBD1 TRBJ1-2 TRBV20-1 CSAIQGTGDGRGTF TGCAGTGCTATCCAAGGGACAGGGGATGGTCGTGGCACCTTC
NA NA TRBJ2-4 TRBV6-5 CASSYRRQAGIQYF TGTGCCAGCAGTTACCGTCGGCAGGCGGGCATTCAGTACTTC
NA TRBD2 TRBJ2-5 TRBV18 CASSPIAGGNQETQYF TGTGCCAGCTCACCCATAGCGGGAGGAAACCAAGAGACCCAGTACTTC
few NA TRBJ2-3 TRBV27 CASSLSQDTQYF TGTGCCAGCAGTTTATCCCAAGATACGCAGTATTTT
NA NA TRBJ2-1 TRBV20-1 CSALTPSYNEQFF TGCAGTGCTCTTACACCATCCTACAATGAGCAGTTCTTC
few NA TRBJ2-1 TRBV29-1 CSAPQGAGGYEQFF TGCAGCGCTCCTCAGGGTGCTGGGGGGTATGAGCAGTTCTTC
NA NA TRBJ2-3 TRBV27 CASSFRFNTDTQYF TGTGCCAGCAGTTTCAGGTTTAACACAGATACGCAGTATTTT
NA NA TRBJ1-5 TRBV6-5 CASSYTGGNNQPQHF TGTGCCAGCAGTTACACCGGAGGAAACAATCAGCCCCAGCATTTT
NA NA TRBJ1-4 TRBV5-1 CASSLLGPDEKLFF TGCGCCAGCAGCTTGTTAGGGCCGGACGAAAAACTGTTTTTT
NA NA TRBJ2-1 TRBV7-8 CASSFSDSSYNEQFF TGTGCCAGCAGCTTCAGCGACAGCTCCTACAATGAGCAGTTCTTC
few NA TRBJ1-2 TRBV7-9 CASSSNTGFHGYTF TGTGCCAGCAGCTCTAATACAGGGTTCCATGGCTACACCTTC
NA TRBD2 TRBJ2-1 TRBV20-1 CSAQRGGSGSRNEQFF TGCAGTGCTCAGAGGGGCGGGAGTGGCTCCAGGAATGAGCAGTTCTTC
NA NA TRBJ2-7 TRBV2 CASRPLAPSTYEQYF TGTGCCAGCAGGCCTCTAGCCCCTTCTACCTACGAGCAGTACTTC
NA TRBD1 TRBJ2-7 TRBV6-5 CASSLQGAGSEQYF TGTGCCAGCAGCTTACAGGGGGCTGGTAGCGAGCAGTACTTC
NA NA TRBJ2-1 TRBV4-2 CASSQDGQSSYNEQFF TGTGCCAGCAGCCAAGATGGACAGAGCTCCTACAATGAGCAGTTCTTC
NA TRBD2 TRBJ2-7 TRBV20-1 CSARDQRGAAYEQYF TGCAGTGCTAGAGATCAGCGGGGGGCTGCCTACGAGCAGTACTTC
few TRBD1 TRBJ2-7 TRBV6-1 CASSSRGSNEQYF TGTGCCAGCAGCTCCAGGGGGTCCAACGAGCAGTACTTC
NA NA TRBJ2-1 TRBV27 CASMGRRSSYNEQFF TGTGCCAGCATGGGCCGAAGGAGCTCCTACAATGAGCAGTTCTTC
NA TRBD2 TRBJ2-7 TRBV4-3 CASSQDYSGTSRNNEQYF TGCGCCAGCAGCCAAGATTATTCTGGGACTAGTCGGAACAATGAGCAGTACTTC
NA NA TRBJ1-6 TRBV20-1 CSAASGQKNSPLHF TGCAGTGCTGCCTCTGGACAGAAGAATTCACCCCTCCACTTT
NA NA TRBJ1-2 TRBV5-1 CASSSSQLGGYTF TGCGCCAGCAGCTCCTCGCAGTTGGGTGGCTACACCTTC
NA NA TRBJ2-7 TRBV9 CASSSRSPSAGGYEQYF TGTGCCAGCAGCTCACGATCCCCCAGTGCAGGGGGGTACGAGCAGTACTTC
once TRBD2 TRBJ2-1 TRBV12-5 CASGPITGLAGGGGEQFF TGTGCTAGTGGTCCCATAACTGGTCTAGCGGGAGGCGGTGGTGAGCAGTTCTTC
NA NA TRBJ2-1 TRBV25-1 CASSETGDIAEQFF TGTGCCAGCAGTGAAACGGGAGATATAGCTGAGCAGTTCTTC
NA NA TRBJ1-5 TRBV5-1 CASSLGPPSGNQPQHF TGCGCCAGCAGCTTGGGGCCCCCGAGCGGCAATCAGCCCCAGCATTTT
few NA TRBJ2-1 TRBV12-3/TRBV12-4 CASSGTYEQFF TGTGCCAGCAGTGGGACGTATGAGCAGTTCTTC
NA NA TRBJ2-1 TRBV4-2 CASSQGGAAYNEQFF TGTGCCAGCAGCCAGGGGGGGGCCGCGTACAATGAGCAGTTCTTC
NA NA TRBJ2-5 TRBV5-5 CASSFTGSSQETQYF TGTGCCAGCAGCTTTACGGGCTCAAGCCAAGAGACCCAGTACTTC
NA NA TRBJ2-5 TRBV6-6 CASSYLAGLEETQYF TGTGCCAGCAGTTACTTAGCAGGGTTGGAAGAGACCCAGTACTTC
NA TRBD1 TRBJ2-4 TRBV25-1 CASRGVGQGNWDIQYF TGTGCCAGCAGGGGAGTGGGACAGGGGAATTGGGACATTCAGTACTTC
few TRBD1 TRBJ1-1 TRBV12-3/TRBV12-4 CASSAGTAFAEAFF TGTGCCAGCAGCGCCGGGACAGCCTTCGCTGAAGCTTTCTTT
NA TRBD1 TRBJ2-7 TRBV4-1 CASSQIPGTGTYEQYF TGCGCCAGCAGCCAAATTCCCGGGACAGGGACCTACGAGCAGTACTTC
few NA TRBJ2-6 TRBV29-1 CSVLGPSGANVLTF TGCAGCGTGTTAGGCCCCTCTGGGGCCAACGTCCTGACTTTC
few NA TRBJ2-5 TRBV4-1 CASSQVGAAQYF TGCGCCAGCAGCCAAGTGGGGGCGGCCCAGTACTTC
NA TRBD1 TRBJ2-7 TRBV2 CASTRDRPNSYEQYF TGTGCCAGCACTAGGGACAGGCCAAACTCCTACGAGCAGTACTTC
NA NA TRBJ1-2 TRBV4-3 CASSQVGSQFNYGYTF TGCGCCAGCAGCCAAGTTGGCAGCCAGTTTAACTATGGCTACACCTTC
NA NA TRBJ1-2 TRBV29-1 CSVEDPRERGYTF TGCAGCGTTGAAGACCCAAGGGAAAGGGGCTACACCTTC
NA NA TRBJ1-2 TRBV19 CASSGYQGWDYGYTF TGTGCCAGCTCGGGGTACCAGGGATGGGACTATGGCTACACCTTC